The 5 T cell receptor beta chains below all came from one sample that was sequenced in a study of Graves' ophthalmopathy and Graves' hyperthyroidism. RNA transcripts served as template for amplifying TCR beta CDR3 sequences. The first round was an RT-PCR with HTBI primers, and the second round was a multiplex PCR. MiXCR, applied by TCRdb to the multiplex PCR reads, yields one record per CDR3 protein. Of 300,000 to 450,000 distinct CDR3 sequences detected, roughly a sixth appear once; the ten largest clones hold 2% to 3%. The sequencing sample was made of peripheral blood. These receptors all stem from an adult woman with stable Graves' hyperthyroidism.

The gene calls are TRBV20-1 and TRBJ2-2, with TRBD2 matching 8 bases. The CDR3 is 16 residues long. Trimming took 3 bases from V and 5 from J; bases not matched to a gene: 11. CDR1 and CDR2 (germline): DFQATT, SNEGSKA (reference sequence). This CDR3 is CSARKITSGTTGELFF. CDR3 sequence (DNA): TGCAGTGCTAGGAAGATTACTAGCGGTACAACCGGGGAGCTGTTTTTT.

There are many counts of this clonotype. The chain has TRBV6-5 and TRBJ2-2; the match to TRBD1 covers 9 bases. V lost 8 bases, J lost 6 bases, and 7 bases stayed unmatched. CDR1 is MNHEY and CDR2 is SVGAGI in the germline V gene. The CDR3 sequence is 14 residues long. CDR3 region: CASFWTGESGELFF. The CDR3 coding sequence is TGTGCCAGCTTTTGGACAGGGGAATCCGGGGAGCTGTTTTTT.

This clonotype appeared many times. The chain couples TRBV12-3 or TRBV12-4 to TRBJ2-5; D is uncertain. The CDR3 totals 16 residues. V lost 4 bases and J lost 3, with 18 bases in between. CDR3 nucleotides: TGTGCCAGCAGTTCCTCCTTTACTGGCAGTGAAGAGACCCAGTACTTC. It encodes CASSSSFTGSEETQYF.

This clonotype has a count of ten or more. The chain uses TRBV29-1 and TRBJ1-2; a possible D gene is TRBD1 (6 bases). The CDR3 has 13 residues. V was shortened by 3 bases and J by 2 bases, with 10 bases between the two germline ends. Germline CDR1 SQVTM, CDR2 ANQGSEA. The CDR3 reads CSVEVGANYGYTF. In nucleotides, the CDR3 is TGCAGCGTTGAGGTGGGGGCCAACTATGGCTACACCTTC.

This clonotype has ten or more counts. The chain has TRBV6-2 or TRBV6-3 and TRBJ1-3; D call uncertain. The CDR3 length is 16 residues. V gave up 0 bases and J gave up 0 bases, with 9 bases separating them. CDR1 and CDR2 from the germline V gene are MNHEY and SVGEGT. DNA of the CDR3: TGTGCCAGCAGTTACTCTTACAGCGACTCTGGAAACACCATATATTTT. Protein sequence: CASSYSYSDSGNTIYF.